Listed below are T cell receptor beta chains from one sample, sequenced in a study of blood T cell repertoires in COVID-19. Some clones are missing from TCRdb's copy, which holds only in-frame ones; the method was immunoSEQ multiplex PCR. The table lists approximately 27,000 clones, around 89% of them singletons. Material for sequencing was peripheral blood. These receptors all stem from a man between 60 and 70 years old with acute or convalescent COVID-19. The CDR3 runs from the conserved cysteine through the conserved F or W. A D gene is named only where the DNA matches it firmly. Clone size is stated in some rows and not others, as once, few, many or a class when expanded.

J gene,clone size,D gene,V gene,CDR3 DNA,CDR3 protein
TRBJ2-7,-,TRBD2,TRBV28,TGTGCCAGCAGTTTAGCGGGAGGGTCCACCTACGAGCAGTACTTC,CASSLAGGSTYEQYF
TRBJ2-3,few,-,TRBV5-4,TGTGCCAGCAGCTTGGGTGGAGGGATGGATACGCAGTATTTT,CASSLGGGMDTQYF
TRBJ2-3,-,TRBD2,TRBV19,TGTGCCAGTAACAACGGGGGGGCGGGCACAGATACGCAGTATTTT,CASNNGGAGTDTQYF
TRBJ2-7,-,-,TRBV5-1,TGCGCCAGCAGCTTGAAGGAGGGGAGCTCCTACGAGCAGTACTTC,CASSLKEGSSYEQYF
TRBJ1-5,-,TRBD1,TRBV24-1,TGTGCCACCAGTGATCACCGGGACAGGGATAATCAGCCCCAGCATTTT,CATSDHRDRDNQPQHF
TRBJ2-6,-,TRBD1,TRBV4-1,TGCGCCAGCCGAAAGGGACAGGGGGCTGGGGCCAACGTCCTGACTTTC,CASRKGQGAGANVLTF
TRBJ1-1,-,-,TRBV28,TGTGCCAGCAGTCCCCGACTTCTCTTTCACACTGAAGCTTTCTTT,CASSPRLLFHTEAFF
TRBJ1-1,-,TRBD1,TRBV18,TGTGCCAGCTCACACGACAGGGTTCGTGCTGAAGCTTTCTTT,CASSHDRVRAEAFF
TRBJ2-1,-,TRBD2,TRBV28,TGTGCCAGCAGTTTACGCCTAGCGGGAGGGCCGCAGTTCTTC,CASSLRLAGGPQFF
TRBJ1-5,-,-,TRBV4-1,TGCGCCAGCAGCCAAGCCCAGCGGGGTAGCAATCAGCCCCAGCATTTT,CASSQAQRGSNQPQHF
TRBJ1-2,once,TRBD1,TRBV19,TGTGCCAGTAGTACCCCTGACAGGGACTCGGATGGCTACACCTTC,CASSTPDRDSDGYTF
TRBJ1-4,-,TRBD1,TRBV6-5,TGTGCCAGCAGCCGGACAGGGGGCACTAATGAAAAACTGTTTTTT,CASSRTGGTNEKLFF
TRBJ2-7,few,-,TRBV2,TGTGCCAGCGTGGACATCGGCTCCTACGAGCAGTACTTC,CASVDIGSYEQYF
TRBJ2-7,-,-,TRBV29-1,TGCAGCGCTAGGGACAACCACTACGAGCAGTACTTC,CSARDNHYEQYF
TRBJ1-1,-,TRBD1,TRBV5-4,TGTGCCAGCAGCTCCCTGACAGGGCAAAGCTCTGAAGCTTTCTTT,CASSSLTGQSSEAFF
TRBJ1-2,-,-,TRBV30,TGTGCCTGGAGCGCGGGGGGTATGGGGGGCTACACCTTC,CAWSAGGMGGYTF
TRBJ2-2,-,TRBD2,TRBV11-2,TGTGCCAGCAGTACGACCGGGACTAGGGGCACCGGGGAGCTGTTTTTT,CASSTTGTRGTGELFF
TRBJ1-1,-,TRBD1,TRBV18,TGTGCCAGCTCACCCCAGACAGGGGAGAACACTGAAGCTTTCTTT,CASSPQTGENTEAFF
TRBJ1-4,-,TRBD1,TRBV12-5,TGTGCTAGTGGTTTGGTCTCTTCATGGAGGGGGCTTTGGGAAAAACTGTTTTTT,CASGLVSSWRGLWEKLFF
TRBJ1-2,few,-,TRBV29-1,TGCAGCGCTGTGACTCCGGAGGGATATGGCTACACCTTC,CSAVTPEGYGYTF
TRBJ2-3,-,TRBD2,TRBV5-1,TGCGCCAGCGTTGATAGGACTAGCTTTTCAGATACGCAGTATTTT,CASVDRTSFSDTQYF
TRBJ1-1,-,-,TRBV3-1/TRBV3-2,TGTGCCAGCAGCCCGGAACCACCACAGGTTATGAACACTGAAGCTTTCTTT,CASSPEPPQVMNTEAFF